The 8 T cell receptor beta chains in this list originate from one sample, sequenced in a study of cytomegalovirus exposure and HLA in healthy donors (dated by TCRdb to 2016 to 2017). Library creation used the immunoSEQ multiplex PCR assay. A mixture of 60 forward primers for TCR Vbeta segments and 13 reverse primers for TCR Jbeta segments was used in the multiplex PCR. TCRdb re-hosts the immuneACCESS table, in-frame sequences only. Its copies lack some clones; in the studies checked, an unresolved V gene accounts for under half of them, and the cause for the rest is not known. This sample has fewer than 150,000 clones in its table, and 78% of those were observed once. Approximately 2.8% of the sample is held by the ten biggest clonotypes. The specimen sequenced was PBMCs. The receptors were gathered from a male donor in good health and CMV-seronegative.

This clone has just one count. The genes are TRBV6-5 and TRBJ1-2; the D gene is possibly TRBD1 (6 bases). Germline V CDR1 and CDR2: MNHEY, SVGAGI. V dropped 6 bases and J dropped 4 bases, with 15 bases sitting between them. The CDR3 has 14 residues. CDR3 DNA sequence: TGTGCCAGCAGGACTCAGGGGCTCCCCTATGGCTACACCTTC. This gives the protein CASRTQGLPYGYTF.

The CDR3 loop reads CASSTSGLAGANTGELFF. For the CDR3, the DNA is TGTGCCAGTAGTACTTCCGGACTAGCGGGGGCGAACACCGGGGAGCTGTTTTTT. V gene TRBV19 combines with J gene TRBJ2-2, with 13 bases fitting TRBD2. The V segment lost 4 bases and the J segment 0 bases; nucleotides outside the gene matches: 5. From germline, CDR1 is LNHDA and CDR2 SQIVND (reference sequence). The CDR3 length is 18 residues. Full variable domain (remainder filled in from reference TRBV19 and TRBJ2-2): DGGITQSPKYLFRKEGQNVTLSCEQNLNHDAMYWYRQDPGQGLRLIYYSQIVNDFQKGDIAEGYSVSREKKESFPLTVTSAQKNPTAFYLCASSTSGLAGANTGELFFGEGSRLTVL.

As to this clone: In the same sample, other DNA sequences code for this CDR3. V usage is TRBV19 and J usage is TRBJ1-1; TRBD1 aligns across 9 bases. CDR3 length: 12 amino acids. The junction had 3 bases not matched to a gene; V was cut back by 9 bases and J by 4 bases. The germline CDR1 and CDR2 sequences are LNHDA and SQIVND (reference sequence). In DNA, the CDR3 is TGTGCCAGCCTGACAGGGGGCACTGAAGCTTTCTTT. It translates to CASLTGGTEAFF. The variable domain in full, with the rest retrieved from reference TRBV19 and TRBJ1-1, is DGGITQSPKYLFRKEGQNVTLSCEQNLNHDAMYWYRQDPGQGLRLIYYSQIVNDFQKGDIAEGYSVSREKKESFPLTVTSAQKNPTAFYLCASLTGGTEAFFGQGTRLTVV.

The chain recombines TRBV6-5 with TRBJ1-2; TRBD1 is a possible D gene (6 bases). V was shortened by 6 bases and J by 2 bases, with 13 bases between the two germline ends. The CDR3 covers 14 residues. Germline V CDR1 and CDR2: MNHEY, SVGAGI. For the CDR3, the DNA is TGTGCCAGCAGCAAAGGGGGATTCAACTATGGCTACACCTTC. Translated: CASSKGGFNYGYTF.

For the CDR3, the DNA is TGTGCCAGCAGCTTAGAGGTGCATGGGGGCAGATGGGCTTTCTTT. It codes for CASSLEVHGGRWAFF. J is TRBJ1-1 and V is TRBV7-6; a weak D match, TRBD1 (6 bases). Germline CDR1 SGHVS, CDR2 FNYEAQ. CDR3 length equals 15 residues. V was shortened by 1 base and J by 11 bases, with 20 bases between the two germline ends. Variable domain in full (rest from reference TRBV7-6 and TRBJ1-1): GAGVSQSPRYKVTKRGQDVALRCDPISGHVSLYWYRQALGQGPEFLTYFNYEAQQDKSGLPNDRFSAERPEGSISTLTIQRTEQRDSAMYRCASSLEVHGGRWAFFGQGTRLTVV.

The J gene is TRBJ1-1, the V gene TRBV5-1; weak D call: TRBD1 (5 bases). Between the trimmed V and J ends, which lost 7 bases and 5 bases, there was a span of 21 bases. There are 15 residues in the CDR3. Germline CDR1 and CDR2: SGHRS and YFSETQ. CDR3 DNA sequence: TGCGCCAGCGGCAGGGAAAACCGGTTGGGGACTGAAGCTTTCTTT. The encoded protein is CASGRENRLGTEAFF.

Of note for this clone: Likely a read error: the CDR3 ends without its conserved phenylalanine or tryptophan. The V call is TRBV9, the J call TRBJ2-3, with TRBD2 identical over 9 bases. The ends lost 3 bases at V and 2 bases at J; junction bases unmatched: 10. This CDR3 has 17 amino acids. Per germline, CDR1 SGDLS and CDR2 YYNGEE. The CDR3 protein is CASSDSPTSGVTDTQYL. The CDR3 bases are TGTGCCAGCAGCGATTCCCCGACTAGCGGAGTCACAGATACGCAGTATCTT.

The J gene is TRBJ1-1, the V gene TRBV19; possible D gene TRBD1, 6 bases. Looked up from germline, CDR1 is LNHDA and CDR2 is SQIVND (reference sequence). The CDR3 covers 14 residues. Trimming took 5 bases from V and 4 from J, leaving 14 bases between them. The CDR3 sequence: CASSPRQARTEAFF. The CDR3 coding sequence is TGTGCCAGTAGTCCGAGACAGGCCCGCACTGAAGCTTTCTTT.